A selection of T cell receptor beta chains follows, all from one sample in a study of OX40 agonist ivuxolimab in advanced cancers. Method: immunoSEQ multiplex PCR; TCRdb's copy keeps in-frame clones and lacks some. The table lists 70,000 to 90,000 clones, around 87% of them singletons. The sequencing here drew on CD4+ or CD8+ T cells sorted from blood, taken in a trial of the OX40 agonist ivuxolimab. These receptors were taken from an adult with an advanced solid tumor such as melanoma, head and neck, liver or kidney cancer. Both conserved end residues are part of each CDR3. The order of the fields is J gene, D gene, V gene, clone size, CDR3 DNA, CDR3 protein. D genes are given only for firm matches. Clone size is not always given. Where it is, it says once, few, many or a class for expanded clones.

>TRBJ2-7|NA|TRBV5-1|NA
TGCGCCAGCAGATCCGGACGGTACTACGAGCAGTACTTC
CASRSGRYYEQYF
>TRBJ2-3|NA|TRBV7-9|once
TGTGCCAGCAGCCTCACAGATACGCAGTATTTT
CASSLTDTQYF
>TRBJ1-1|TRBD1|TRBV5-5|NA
TGTGCCAGCAGTTTGCGTGGGACAGGTTTGGAATTGCGGAACACTGAAGCTTTCTTT
CASSLRGTGLELRNTEAFF
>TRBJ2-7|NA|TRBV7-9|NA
TGTGCCAGCAGCTTATCAAGAACCGAGCAGTACTTC
CASSLSRTEQYF
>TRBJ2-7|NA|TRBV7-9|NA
TGTGCCAGCAGCTTAGAAGCGAACTACGAGCAGTACTTC
CASSLEANYEQYF
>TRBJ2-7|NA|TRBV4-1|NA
TGCGCCAGCAGCTTCCAGGGTTCCTACGAGCAGTACTTC
CASSFQGSYEQYF
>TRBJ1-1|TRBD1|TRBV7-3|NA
TGTGCCAGCAGCTCTGGGCTTACAGGGGGCGATGAAGCTTTCTTT
CASSSGLTGGDEAFF
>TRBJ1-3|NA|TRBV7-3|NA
TGTGCCAGCAGCTTAAATCCTGGACTGAGCTCTGGAAACACCATATATTTT
CASSLNPGLSSGNTIYF
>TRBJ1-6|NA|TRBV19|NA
TGTGCCAGTAGTAAGGGGATTTCCGATTCACCCCTCCACTTT
CASSKGISDSPLHF
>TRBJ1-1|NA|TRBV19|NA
TGTGCCAGTAGGATAGACTCAGGCTTCACTGAAGCTTTCTTT
CASRIDSGFTEAFF
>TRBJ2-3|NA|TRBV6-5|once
TGTGCCAGCAGTTACGGCCAAGTGATGGGGGATACGCAGTATTTT
CASSYGQVMGDTQYF
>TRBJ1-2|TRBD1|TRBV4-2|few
TGTGCCAGCAGCCAGGTAACAGGGGGATTGGACTATGGCTACACCTTC
CASSQVTGGLDYGYTF
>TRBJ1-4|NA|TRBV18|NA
TGTGCCAGCTCACGAGGGGCTGGCGAAAAACTGTTTTTT
CASSRGAGEKLFF
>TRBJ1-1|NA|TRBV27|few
TGTGCCAGCAGTTTTGGGGGCCGAATGAACACTGAAGCTTTCTTT
CASSFGGRMNTEAFF
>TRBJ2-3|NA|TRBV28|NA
TGTGCCACCGCTGGGGATACAGATACGCAGTATTTT
CATAGDTDTQYF
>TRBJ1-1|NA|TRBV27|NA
TGTGCCAGCAGTTTATTAGGGCAGGGGGAAGCTTTCTTT
CASSLLGQGEAFF
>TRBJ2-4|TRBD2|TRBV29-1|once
TGCAGCGCAACGACTAGCGGGGGAAACATTCAGTACTTC
CSATTSGGNIQYF
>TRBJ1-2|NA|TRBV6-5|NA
TGTGCCAGCAGGGGGGAGCTGGGCTATGGCTACACCTTC
CASRGELGYGYTF
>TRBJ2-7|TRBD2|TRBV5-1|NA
TGCGCCAGCAGCTTGGGTCGACTAGCGGGAGAAGCCGAGCAGTACTTC
CASSLGRLAGEAEQYF
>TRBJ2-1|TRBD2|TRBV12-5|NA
TGTGCTAGTGGTTTGAACTCCGGGACTAGCGGGCTCAATGAGCAGTTCTTC
CASGLNSGTSGLNEQFF
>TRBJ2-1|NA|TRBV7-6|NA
TGTGCCAGCAGCTTAGTACAGGGAGGTATCGAGAATGAGCAGTTCTTC
CASSLVQGGIENEQFF